Presented here are 2 T cell receptor beta chains from one specimen sequenced in a study of OX40 agonist ivuxolimab in advanced cancers. Measured with immunoSEQ multiplex PCR; TCRdb has only the in-frame clones, and not every one. The sample lists tens of thousands of clones, about 91% occurring once. The specimen was CD4+ or CD8+ T cells sorted from blood, collected in a trial of the OX40 agonist ivuxolimab. These receptors were taken from an adult with an advanced solid tumor such as melanoma, head and neck, liver or kidney cancer.

The V call is TRBV5-6, the J call TRBJ2-5, with 10 nucleotides matching TRBD1. The tail of the sequence fits TRBJ2-7 better, so the J call may be wrong. The CDR3 runs 14 residues. Germline CDR1 and CDR2: SGHDT and YYEEEE. CDR3 in DNA: TGTGCCAGCAGCATAGGACAGGGGGCCTACGAGCAGTACTTC. Protein: CASSIGQGAYEQYF.

The V call is TRBV14, the J call TRBJ2-3; D remains unclear. Germline V CDR1 and CDR2: SGHDN, FVKESK. V gave up 1 base and J gave up 4 bases, with 12 bases separating them. The CDR3 has 15 amino acids. The CDR3 nucleotides read TGTGCCAGCAGCCAAGTTTCGTGGGTGGCAGATACGCAGTATTTT. Protein product: CASSQVSWVADTQYF.